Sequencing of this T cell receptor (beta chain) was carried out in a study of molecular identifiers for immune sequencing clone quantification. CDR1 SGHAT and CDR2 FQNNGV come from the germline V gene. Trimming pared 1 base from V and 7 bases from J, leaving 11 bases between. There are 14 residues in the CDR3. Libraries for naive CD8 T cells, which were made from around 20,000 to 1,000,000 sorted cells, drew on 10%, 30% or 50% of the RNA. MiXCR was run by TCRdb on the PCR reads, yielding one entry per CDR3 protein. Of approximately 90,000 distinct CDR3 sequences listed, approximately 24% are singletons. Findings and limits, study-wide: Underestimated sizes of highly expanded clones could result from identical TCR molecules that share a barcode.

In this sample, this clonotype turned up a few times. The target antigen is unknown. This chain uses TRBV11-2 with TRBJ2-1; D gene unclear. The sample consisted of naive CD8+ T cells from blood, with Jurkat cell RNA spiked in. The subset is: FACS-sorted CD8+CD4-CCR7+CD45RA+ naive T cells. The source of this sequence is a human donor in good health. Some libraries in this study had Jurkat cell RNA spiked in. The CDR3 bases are TGTGCCAGCAGCTTAGGTATGGGTAGTAATGAGCAGTTCTTC. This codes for CASSLGMGSNEQFF.